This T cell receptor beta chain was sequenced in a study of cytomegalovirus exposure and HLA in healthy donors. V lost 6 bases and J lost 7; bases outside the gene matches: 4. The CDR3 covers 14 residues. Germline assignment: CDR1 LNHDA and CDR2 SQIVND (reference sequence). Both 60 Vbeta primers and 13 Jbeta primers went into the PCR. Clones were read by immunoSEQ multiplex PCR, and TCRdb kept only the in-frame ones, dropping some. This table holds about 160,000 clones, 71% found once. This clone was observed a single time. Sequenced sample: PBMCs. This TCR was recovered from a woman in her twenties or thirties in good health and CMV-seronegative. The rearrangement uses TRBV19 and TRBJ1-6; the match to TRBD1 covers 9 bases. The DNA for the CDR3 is TGTGCCAGTAGGGACAGGGGTGCCAATTCACCCCTCCACTTT. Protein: CASRDRGANSPLHF.